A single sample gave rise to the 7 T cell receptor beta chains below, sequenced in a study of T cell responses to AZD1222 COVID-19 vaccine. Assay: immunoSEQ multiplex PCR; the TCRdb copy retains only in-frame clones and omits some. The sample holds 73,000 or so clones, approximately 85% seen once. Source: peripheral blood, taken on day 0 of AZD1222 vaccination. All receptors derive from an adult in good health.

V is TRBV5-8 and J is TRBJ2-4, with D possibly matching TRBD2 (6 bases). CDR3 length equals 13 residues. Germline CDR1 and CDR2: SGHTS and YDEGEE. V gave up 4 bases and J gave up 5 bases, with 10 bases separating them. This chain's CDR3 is CASSRRDQNIQYF. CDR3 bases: TGTGCCAGCAGCAGGCGGGACCAAAACATTCAGTACTTC.

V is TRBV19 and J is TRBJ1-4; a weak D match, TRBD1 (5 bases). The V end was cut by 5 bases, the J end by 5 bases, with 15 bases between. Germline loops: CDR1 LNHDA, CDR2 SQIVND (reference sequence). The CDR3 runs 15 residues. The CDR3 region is CASSAGVGANEKLFF. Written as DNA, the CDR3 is TGTGCCAGTAGTGCTGGGGTAGGGGCGAATGAAAAACTGTTTTTT.

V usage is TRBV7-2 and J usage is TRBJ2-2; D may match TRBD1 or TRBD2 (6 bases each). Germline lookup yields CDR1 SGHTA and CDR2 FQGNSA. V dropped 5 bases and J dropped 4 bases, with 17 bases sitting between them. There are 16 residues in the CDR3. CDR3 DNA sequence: TGTGCCAGCAGCCCCCCGGGGGCGGGGTTCACCGGGGAGCTGTTTTTT. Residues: CASSPPGAGFTGELFF.

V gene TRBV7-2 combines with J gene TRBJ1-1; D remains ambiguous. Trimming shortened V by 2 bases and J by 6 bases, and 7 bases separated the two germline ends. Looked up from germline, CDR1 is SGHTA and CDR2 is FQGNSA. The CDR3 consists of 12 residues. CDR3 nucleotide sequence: TGTGCCAGCAGCTTACGTAGGGCTGAAGCTTTCTTT. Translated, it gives CASSLRRAEAFF.

In DNA form, the CDR3 reads TGTGCCAGCAGCTCGGAGGGACAGGGGGCAGGCACTGAAGCTTTCTTT. It encodes CASSSEGQGAGTEAFF. The rearrangement joins TRBV5-4 to TRBJ1-1; 12 bases match TRBD1. This CDR3 has 16 residues. Unmatched junction bases numbered 7, after V lost 3 bases and J lost 4 bases. Germline lookup yields CDR1 SGHNT and CDR2 YYREEE (reference sequence).

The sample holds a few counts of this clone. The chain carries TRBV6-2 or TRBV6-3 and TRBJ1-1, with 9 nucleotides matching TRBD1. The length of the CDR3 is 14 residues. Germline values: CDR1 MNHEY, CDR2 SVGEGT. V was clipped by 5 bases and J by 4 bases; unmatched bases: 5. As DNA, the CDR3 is TGTGCCAGCAGTCCCCGACAGGGGGGCACTGAAGCTTTCTTT. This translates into CASSPRQGGTEAFF.

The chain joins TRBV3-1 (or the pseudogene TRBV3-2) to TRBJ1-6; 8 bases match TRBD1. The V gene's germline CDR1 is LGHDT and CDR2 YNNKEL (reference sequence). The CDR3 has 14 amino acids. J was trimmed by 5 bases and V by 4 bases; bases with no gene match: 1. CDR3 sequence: CASSPGQDNSPLHF. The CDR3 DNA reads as TGTGCCAGCAGCCCGGGACAGGATAATTCACCCCTCCACTTT.